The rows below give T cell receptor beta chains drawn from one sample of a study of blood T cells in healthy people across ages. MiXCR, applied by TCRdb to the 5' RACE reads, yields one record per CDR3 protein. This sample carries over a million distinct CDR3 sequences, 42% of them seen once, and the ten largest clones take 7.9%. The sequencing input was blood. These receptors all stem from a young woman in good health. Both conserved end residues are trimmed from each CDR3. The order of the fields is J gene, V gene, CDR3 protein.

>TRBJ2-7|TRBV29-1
SVEGLAGKSSYEQY
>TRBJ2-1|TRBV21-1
ASSKRLAGGNEQF
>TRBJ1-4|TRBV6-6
ASGTGTTGEKLF
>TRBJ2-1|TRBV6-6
ASSFSLASGAWETQF
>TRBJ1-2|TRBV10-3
AISESQADYGYT
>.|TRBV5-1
ASSMGLASTDEQY
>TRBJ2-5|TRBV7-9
ASRSPGRVRETQY
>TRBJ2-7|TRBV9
ASSAGGGVSTYEQY
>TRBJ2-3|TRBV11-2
ASSSPNRASTDTQY
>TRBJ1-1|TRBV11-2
ASSRGQVANTEAF
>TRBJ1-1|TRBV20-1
SARDGSVDTEAF
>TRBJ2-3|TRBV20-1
SASRAREWTDTRY
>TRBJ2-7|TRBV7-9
ASSLRTPPYEQY
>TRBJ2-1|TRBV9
ASSVGPGGTASEQF
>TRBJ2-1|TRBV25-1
ASSEASPLHEQF
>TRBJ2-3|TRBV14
ASSLNPGLARY
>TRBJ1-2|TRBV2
ASSEVGQFNYGYT
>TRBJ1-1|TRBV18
ASSPTTGDRVNTEAF
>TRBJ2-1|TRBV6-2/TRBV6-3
ASSSTSTSGRALEEQF
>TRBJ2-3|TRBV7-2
ASSLGLAGTDMQY
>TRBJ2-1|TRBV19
ASSIGRGPNEQF
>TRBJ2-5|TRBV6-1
ASSEAPGLAEETQY
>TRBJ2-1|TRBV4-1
ASSQGPGGNEQF
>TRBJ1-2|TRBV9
VSSVGQGQGYGYT
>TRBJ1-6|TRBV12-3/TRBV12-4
ASSLSGQGANSPLH
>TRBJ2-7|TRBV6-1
ASSHGLAGGLGVYEQY
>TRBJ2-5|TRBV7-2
ASSLEGARRETQY
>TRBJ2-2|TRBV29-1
SVIQGKGTGELF
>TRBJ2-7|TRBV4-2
ASSQDGASANEQY
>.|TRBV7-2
ASSLVGWAYEQY
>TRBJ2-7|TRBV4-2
ASSQEVSGPSSYEQY
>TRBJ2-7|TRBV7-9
ASSVTGRESYEQY
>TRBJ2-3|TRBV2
ASRRGLAGEIDTQY
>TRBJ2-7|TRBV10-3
ANLTGGGDEQY
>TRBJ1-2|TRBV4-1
ASSQDPRGGYT
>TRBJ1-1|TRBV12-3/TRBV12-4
ASSQSGQNTEAF
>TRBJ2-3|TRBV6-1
ASSLLAGGPTDTQY
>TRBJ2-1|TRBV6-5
ASILRTGAYNEQF
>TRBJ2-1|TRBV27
ASSFSGREQF
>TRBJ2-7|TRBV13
ASRGPLAASYEQY
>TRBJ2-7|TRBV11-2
ASRSNGRGLPSYEQY
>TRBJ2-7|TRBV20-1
SASPRDRGTYEQY
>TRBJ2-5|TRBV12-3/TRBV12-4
ASSSFPSTSGLAQY
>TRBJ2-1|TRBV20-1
SARDPERGAYNEQF
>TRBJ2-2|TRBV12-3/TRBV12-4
ASSLAQGLTGELF
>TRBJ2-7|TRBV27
ASRQAGGPHEQY
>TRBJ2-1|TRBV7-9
ASTQVGGTDNEQF
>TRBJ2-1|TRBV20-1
SASGGSAYNEQF
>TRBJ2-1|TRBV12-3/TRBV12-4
ASSLIAGLAVRKQF
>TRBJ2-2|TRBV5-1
ASSLGPSTGELF
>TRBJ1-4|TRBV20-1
SALWRRDRGQEKLF
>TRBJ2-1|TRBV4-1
ASSQGGLAGEQF
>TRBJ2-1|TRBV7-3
ASSLSQGSGEQF
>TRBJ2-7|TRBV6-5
ASSYQSDSFYEQY
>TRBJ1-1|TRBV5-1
ASSLDRLTEAF
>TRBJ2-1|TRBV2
ASQTLASGYNEQF
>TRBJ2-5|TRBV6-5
ASSDGITQETQY
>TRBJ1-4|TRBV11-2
ASSLTGASSNEKLF
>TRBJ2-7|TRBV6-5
ASSYAAGGYEQY